The clone carrying this TCR beta chain was recorded a few times. Antigen: not known. Genes here carry mouse names. The CDR3 end lies 1 residue beyond the end of the read and is filled in from the germline J gene. The data are from a study of tissue T cells after allogeneic stem cell transplantation. Study-level findings and limits: Sampling depth was limited, and the cohort was small and clinically varied.

The time point: mouse harvest day 14 after allogeneic transplant. Each mouse received 10^7 T-cell-depleted marrow cells plus 10^6 splenic CD5+ T cells by tail vein. The V end lost 0 bases, the J end lost 4 bases, and 9 bases lay between the germline ends. Germline CDR1 and CDR2: SGHLS and HYDKME. This CDR3 contains 14 residues. Survey-depth TCRbeta CDR3 sequencing reported V/J genes and productive frequencies. Measured with immunoSEQ multiplex PCR; TCRdb has only the in-frame clones, and not every one. Here the sample spans 4,500 to 5,000 clones, approximately 31% being singletons. The chain has TRBV12-2 and TRBJ1-3; D remains ambiguous. Sequenced input: skin. The clonotype originates from a female BALB/c mouse given C57BL/6 T cells with graft-versus-host disease after an allogeneic hematopoietic cell transplant. The covered CDR3 bases are TGTGCCAGCTCTCTCGAAGGGCGGGGAAATACGCTCTAT. This gives the protein CASSLEGRGNTLY. The full CDR3 is CASSLEGRGNTLYF. Together with reference TRBV12-2 and TRBJ1-3, the CDR3 gives the full variable domain: NSGVVQSPRYIIKGKGERSILKCIPISGHLSVAWYQQTQGQELKFFIQHYDKMERDKGNLPSRFSVQQFDDYHSEMNMSALELEDSAVYFCASSLEGRGNTLYFGEGSRLIVV.